The clone carrying this T cell receptor (beta chain) was picked up a small number of times. This sample is part of a study of blood T cells in healthy people across ages. CDR1 and CDR2 from the germline V gene are SGHRS and YFSETQ. This CDR3 has 15 residues. The J segment lost 5 bases and the V segment lost 4 bases, leaving 10 bases of the junction unmatched. For the second PCR, which ran for about 7 to 11 cycles, a sample-barcoded 5' primer and a J-beta primer mix were used. TCRdb ran MiXCR on the 5' RACE reads and lists one entry per CDR3 protein. Here the sample spans around 1.7 million distinct CDR3 sequences, about 30% being singletons.

The sequencing sample was made of blood. The V call is TRBV5-1, the J call TRBJ1-1; TRBD1 matches at 8 bases. This sequence was found in a woman aged 30 to 39 in good health. CDR3: CASSPRQGKVTEAFF. CDR3 in DNA: TGCGCCAGCAGCCCCAGACAGGGGAAGGTGACTGAAGCTTTCTTT. The complete variable domain, with remaining parts taken from reference TRBV5-1 and TRBJ1-1, reads KAGVTQTPRYLIKTRGQQVTLSCSPISGHRSVSWYQQTPGQGLQFLFEYFSETQRNKGNFPGRFSGRQFSNSRSEMNVSTLELGDSALYLCASSPRQGKVTEAFFGQGTRLTVV.